This is a list of T cell receptor beta chains from one sample in a study of shared clonotypes between healthy human individuals. Here immunoSEQ multiplex PCR was the method, and the copy in TCRdb shows in-frame clones only, minus some. The sample yields some 1.5 million clones, 95% to 99% seen once. The sample comprised naive CD4+ T cells sorted from blood. The source of these receptors is a young man in good health. CDR3s include the opening cysteine and the closing phenylalanine or tryptophan. D genes are given only for firm matches. Clone sizes are given selectively: once, few, many, or a class where the clone is expanded.

length	D	V	size	J	CDR3	DNA
13	-	TRBV5-4	-	TRBJ2-2	CASSNTNTGELFF	TGTGCCAGCAGCAATACAAACACCGGGGAGCTGTTTTTT
13	TRBD1	TRBV29-1	-	TRBJ1-1	CIVAGGMGTEAFF	TGCATCGTGGCAGGGGGAATGGGAACTGAAGCTTTCTTT
13	-	TRBV18	-	TRBJ2-7	CASSLGPLSEQYF	TGTGCCAGCTCACTGGGACCCCTTAGCGAGCAGTACTTC
14	TRBD1	TRBV6-5	-	TRBJ2-5	CASSYGTDKETQYF	TGTGCCAGCAGTTACGGGACAGACAAAGAGACCCAGTACTTC
14	TRBD1	TRBV6-1	-	TRBJ2-7	CASPDPGGIYEQYF	TGTGCCAGCCCAGACCCAGGGGGTATCTACGAGCAGTACTTC
14	-	TRBV19	-	TRBJ2-7	CASSPLGPTYEQYF	TGTGCCAGTAGTCCCTTGGGCCCAACCTACGAGCAGTACTTC
13	-	TRBV7-9	-	TRBJ2-5	CASSQGGSETQYF	TGTGCCAGCAGCCAGGGGGGTTCGGAGACCCAGTACTTC
11	-	TRBV28	-	TRBJ1-5	CASSHLQPQHF	TGTGCCAGCAGCCACCTTCAGCCCCAGCATTTT
14	TRBD2	TRBV28	-	TRBJ2-3	CATRTSGSTDTQYF	TGTGCCACCAGGACTAGCGGGAGCACAGATACGCAGTATTTT
15	TRBD2	TRBV10-3	-	TRBJ2-7	CAISATRGGPYEQYF	TGTGCCATCAGCGCGACGCGGGGGGGTCCCTACGAGCAGTACTTC
16	TRBD1	TRBV30	-	TRBJ2-3	CAWSVGLGQGTDTQYF	TGTGCCTGGAGTGTCGGACTCGGACAGGGAACAGATACGCAGTATTTT
12	-	TRBV9	-	TRBJ2-1	CASSPLDNEQFF	TGTGCCAGCAGCCCTCTAGACAATGAGCAGTTCTTC
13	-	TRBV5-4	-	TRBJ2-3	CASGVDRTDTQYF	TGTGCCAGCGGCGTAGACCGCACAGATACGCAGTATTTT
14	-	TRBV10-3	-	TRBJ1-2	CAISVGANNYGYTF	TGTGCCATCAGTGTGGGAGCGAATAACTATGGCTACACCTTC
12	TRBD1	TRBV7-9	-	TRBJ1-1	CASSEGQARAFF	TGTGCCAGCAGCGAAGGACAGGCTAGGGCTTTCTTT
15	-	TRBV18	-	TRBJ2-7	CASSPPSRGSVEQYF	TGTGCCAGCTCACCACCTTCCAGGGGCTCGGTGGAGCAGTACTTC
15	-	TRBV6-1	-	TRBJ1-2	CASSENALINYGYTF	TGTGCCAGCAGTGAAAACGCATTAATTAACTATGGCTACACCTTC
16	TRBD1	TRBV5-3	-	TRBJ1-2	CARSSRSGQPYYGYTF	TGTGCCAGAAGCTCGAGGTCGGGACAGCCTTACTATGGCTACACCTTC
16	-	TRBV4-1	-	TRBJ2-7	CASSLRPTREGYEQYF	TGCGCCAGCAGCCTCCGCCCTACGCGGGAAGGTTACGAGCAGTACTTC
17	-	TRBV5-1	-	TRBJ2-2	CASSSTRNRDGTGELFF	TGCGCCAGCAGCTCGACCCGAAACAGGGATGGGACCGGGGAGCTGTTTTTT
17	TRBD2	TRBV10-1	-	TRBJ2-1	CASSEFPSGSVYNEQFF	TGCGCCAGCAGTGAGTTCCCTAGCGGGAGCGTATACAATGAGCAGTTCTTC
18	-	TRBV9	-	TRBJ2-3	CASSGPRMGGRGTDTQYF	TGTGCCAGCAGCGGCCCCCGAATGGGCGGGCGGGGAACAGATACGCAGTATTTT
13	-	TRBV30	-	TRBJ2-3	CAWSPGGEATQYF	TGTGCCTGGAGCCCGGGCGGGGAGGCTACGCAGTATTTT
20	TRBD2	TRBV10-3	-	TRBJ2-2	CAISDHPTSGRVANTGELFF	TGTGCCATCAGTGACCACCCGACTAGCGGGAGAGTAGCGAACACCGGGGAGCTGTTTTTT
16	-	TRBV10-1	once	TRBJ2-7	CASSERTTGRAYEQYF	TGCGCCAGCAGTGAGAGGACGACAGGGAGGGCCTACGAGCAGTACTTC
16	TRBD2	TRBV9	-	TRBJ2-3	CASSGRLAGAGDTQYF	TGTGCCAGCAGCGGTCGGCTAGCGGGGGCCGGAGATACGCAGTATTTT
14	-	TRBV28	-	TRBJ1-4	CASSFPRREEKLFF	TGTGCCAGCAGTTTCCCGCGGCGAGAGGAAAAACTGTTTTTT
14	-	TRBV19	-	TRBJ1-5	CASAVGTPNSPQHF	TGTGCCAGTGCGGTCGGTACCCCCAATTCGCCCCAGCATTTT
15	TRBD2	TRBV9	-	TRBJ2-3	CASSLGTSATDTQYF	TGTGCCAGCAGCCTGGGGACTAGCGCCACAGATACGCAGTATTTT
15	TRBD1	TRBV5-6	-	TRBJ1-1	CASSDLDRVNTEAFF	TGTGCCAGCAGCGACCTGGACAGGGTGAACACTGAAGCTTTCTTT
14	-	TRBV5-1	-	TRBJ2-2	CASKGHLNTGELFF	TGCGCCAGCAAAGGACACTTGAACACCGGGGAGCTGTTTTTT
14	TRBD2	TRBV14	-	TRBJ2-1	CASSPGLAGGEQFF	TGTGCCAGCAGCCCGGGACTAGCGGGAGGTGAGCAGTTCTTC
13	-	TRBV4-2	-	TRBJ1-3	CASSGKSGNTIYF	TGTGCCAGCAGCGGAAAATCTGGAAACACCATATATTTT
16	TRBD2	TRBV9	-	TRBJ2-2	CASSVGGLAVTGELFF	TGTGCCAGCAGCGTAGGGGGACTAGCGGTGACCGGGGAGCTGTTTTTT
15	-	TRBV10-3	-	TRBJ2-3	CAISSVGSSGDTQYF	TGTGCCATCAGTTCGGTCGGGAGTTCGGGAGATACGCAGTATTTT
11	-	TRBV7-2	-	TRBJ2-5	CASSPWETQYF	TGTGCCAGCAGCCCCTGGGAGACCCAGTACTTC
12	-	TRBV9	-	TRBJ1-3	CASSVAGDTIYF	TGTGCCAGCAGCGTAGCGGGGGACACCATATATTTT
17	TRBD2	TRBV4-2	-	TRBJ2-2	CASSKGLAGGDTGELFF	TGTGCCAGCAGCAAGGGACTAGCGGGAGGGGACACCGGGGAGCTGTTTTTT
15	-	TRBV2	-	TRBJ2-1	CASSEGVSVYNEQFF	TGTGCCAGCAGTGAAGGGGTTAGTGTCTACAATGAGCAGTTCTTC
12	-	TRBV7-2	-	TRBJ2-7	CASSPGQSEQYF	TGTGCCAGCAGTCCCGGCCAGAGCGAGCAGTACTTC
17	TRBD1	TRBV7-8	-	TRBJ2-3	CASSYERTGLWTDTQYF	TGTGCCAGCAGCTACGAAAGGACAGGGCTGTGGACAGATACGCAGTATTTT
13	-	TRBV13	-	TRBJ2-3	CASSRQFADTQYF	TGTGCCAGCAGCAGACAGTTCGCAGATACGCAGTATTTT
14	-	TRBV28	-	TRBJ2-7	CASSSTGGAYEQYF	TGTGCCAGCAGTTCCACAGGAGGAGCCTACGAGCAGTACTTC
16	TRBD1	TRBV29-1	-	TRBJ2-7	CSVGGPVAGGSYEQYF	TGCAGCGTTGGAGGGCCGGTGGCAGGGGGTAGTTACGAGCAGTACTTC
15	TRBD1	TRBV7-3	-	TRBJ1-1	CASSLKRQGNTEAFF	TGTGCCAGCAGCCTAAAGAGACAGGGGAACACTGAAGCTTTCTTT
16	-	TRBV6-1	-	TRBJ2-1	CASSGFWTARYNEQFF	TGTGCCAGCAGTGGCTTTTGGACCGCCCGCTACAATGAGCAGTTCTTC
17	-	TRBV9	-	TRBJ2-3	CASSAEYRDKGIDTQYF	TGTGCCAGCAGCGCCGAGTACCGGGACAAGGGGATAGATACGCAGTATTTT
14	TRBD2	TRBV5-1	-	TRBJ2-1	CASSLERETHEQFF	TGCGCCAGCAGCTTGGAGCGGGAGACCCACGAGCAGTTCTTC
13	-	TRBV7-3	-	TRBJ2-5	CASRDPGEETQYF	TGTGCCAGCAGAGACCCGGGGGAAGAGACCCAGTACTTC